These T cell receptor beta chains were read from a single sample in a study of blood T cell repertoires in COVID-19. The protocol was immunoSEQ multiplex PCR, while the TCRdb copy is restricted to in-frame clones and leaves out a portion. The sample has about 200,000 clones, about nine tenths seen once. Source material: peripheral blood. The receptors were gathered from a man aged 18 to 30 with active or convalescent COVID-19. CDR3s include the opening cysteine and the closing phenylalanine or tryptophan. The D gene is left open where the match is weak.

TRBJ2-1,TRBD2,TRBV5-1,CASSLPSGGANEQFF,TGCGCCAGCAGCTTGCCTAGCGGGGGGGCTAATGAGCAGTTCTTC
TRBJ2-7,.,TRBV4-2,CASSQDQPGAYEQYF,TGTGCCAGCAGCCAAGATCAGCCGGGAGCCTACGAGCAGTACTTC
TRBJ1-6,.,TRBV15,CATSRDPGESPLHF,TGTGCCACCAGCAGAGATCCCGGGGAATCACCCCTCCACTTT
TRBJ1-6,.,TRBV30,CAWSGEWRNNSPLHF,TGTGCCTGGTCAGGGGAATGGAGGAATAATTCACCCCTCCACTTT
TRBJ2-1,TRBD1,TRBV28,CASSLTGRKSGEQFF,TGTGCCAGCAGTTTGACAGGGCGAAAATCGGGTGAGCAGTTCTTC
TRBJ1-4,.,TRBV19,CASSIGSGIGKLFF,TGTGCCAGTAGTATAGGTTCAGGGATAGGGAAACTGTTTTTT
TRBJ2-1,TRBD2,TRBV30,CAWSPGTSGSSYNEQFF,TGTGCCTGGAGTCCCGGGACTAGCGGGAGTTCCTACAATGAGCAGTTCTTC
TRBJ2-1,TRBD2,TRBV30,CAWKSGGDNEQFF,TGTGCCTGGAAAAGCGGGGGGGACAATGAGCAGTTCTTC
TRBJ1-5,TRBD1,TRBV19,CASREPGQGLYQPQHF,TGTGCCAGTAGGGAACCGGGACAGGGTCTCTATCAGCCCCAGCATTTT
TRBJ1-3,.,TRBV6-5,CASSLKGAFSGNTIYF,TGTGCCAGCAGTTTGAAAGGGGCCTTCTCTGGAAACACCATATATTTT
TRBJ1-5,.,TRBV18,CASSPEVNQPQHF,TGTGCCAGCTCACCAGAGGTGAATCAGCCCCAGCATTTT
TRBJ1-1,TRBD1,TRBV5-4,CASSWDSMNTEAFF,TGTGCCAGCAGCTGGGACAGTATGAACACTGAAGCTTTCTTT
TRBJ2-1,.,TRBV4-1,CASSQDLAREQFF,TGCGCCAGCAGCCAAGATCTAGCACGTGAGCAGTTCTTC
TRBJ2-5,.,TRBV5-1,CASSRSRANSETQYF,TGCGCCAGCAGCCGTTCTCGCGCCAATTCGGAGACCCAGTACTTC
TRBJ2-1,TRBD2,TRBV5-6,CASSSGLAGGEYNEQFF,TGTGCCAGCAGCTCCGGACTAGCGGGGGGCGAATACAATGAGCAGTTCTTC
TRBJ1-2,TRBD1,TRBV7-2,CASNRQGEYYTF,TGTGCCAGCAACCGACAGGGGGAGTACTACACCTTC
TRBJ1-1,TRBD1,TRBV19,CASSSTGQLKDTEAFF,TGTGCCAGTAGTTCAACGGGACAGCTTAAAGATACTGAAGCTTTCTTT